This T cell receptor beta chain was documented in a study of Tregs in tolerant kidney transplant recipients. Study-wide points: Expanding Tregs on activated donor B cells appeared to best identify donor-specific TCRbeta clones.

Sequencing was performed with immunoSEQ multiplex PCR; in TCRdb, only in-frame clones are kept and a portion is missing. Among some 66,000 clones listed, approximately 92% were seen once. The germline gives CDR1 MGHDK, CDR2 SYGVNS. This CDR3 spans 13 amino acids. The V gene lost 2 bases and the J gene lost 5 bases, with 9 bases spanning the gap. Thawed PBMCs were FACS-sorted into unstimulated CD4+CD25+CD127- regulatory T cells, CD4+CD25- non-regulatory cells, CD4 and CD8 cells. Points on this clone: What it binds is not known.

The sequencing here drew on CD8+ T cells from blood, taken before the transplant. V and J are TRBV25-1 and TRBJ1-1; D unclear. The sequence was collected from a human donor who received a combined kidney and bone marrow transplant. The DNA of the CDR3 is TGTGCCAGCAGTGAAGGAGTCGGGACTGAAGCTTTCTTT. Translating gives CASSEGVGTEAFF.